This record covers a single T cell receptor (beta chain). The target of this receptor is not known. No base quality values were provided; no much bigger clone lies one nucleotide off. Trimming leaves V shorter by 7 bases and J shorter by 8 bases, with the junction holding 3 bases beyond the gene matches. Its CDR3 holds 13 amino acids, cysteine through phenylalanine. Only the CDR3 region is kept as DNA, spanning 39 bases read in frame from base 1. Reading the germline V gene gives CDR1 SNHLY and CDR2 FYNNEI. This specimen comes from a study of T cells in Graves' hyperthyroidism and ophthalmopathy (dated by TCRdb to about 2019). As for the study more broadly: To identify TCR V-J signatures that set the groups apart, the researchers used a discovery cohort of about a hundred patients, made up of roughly 45 with Graves' ophthalmopathy and approximately 57 with stable Graves' hyperthyroidism. Whether ophthalmopathy could be predicted prospectively was tested in an independent validation cohort made up of roughly 19 hyperthyroidism patients plus 17 patients who later progressed to ophthalmopathy. In addition, the study compared T-cell repertoires in thyroid tissue and in blood from roughly six Graves' hyperthyroidism patients. After sampling, hyperthyroidism patients received methimazole starting at 30 mg daily, and ophthalmopathy patients received high-dose intravenous methylprednisolone. The 75 to 100 discovery patients were divided at random into training and test sets in a 7:3 ratio. The paper describes TCR Vbeta CDR3 sequencing of some 130 peripheral blood samples, made up of 43 ophthalmopathy patients, 70 to 75 hyperthyroidism patients and approximately 17 progressor patients.

Amplification of TCR beta CDR3 regions was carried out from RNA transcripts. The first round of RT-PCR for the TCR CDR3 was performed with the HTBI primer set and the Qiagen OneStep RT-PCR kit. Libraries were constructed in a second round of multiplex PCR, after which size selection and purification were performed. Sequencing of the libraries was done on an Illumina HiSeq2000 using paired-end 100 bp reads. Per the authors' processing: SOAPnuke was used to process the raw data, removing reads that contained adapters or uncalled bases, had a mean Phred below 15, or lacked an exact match to the constant primer or identifier. High-quality paired reads were merged with COPE v1.2.5, and unique nucleotide sequences were defined as clonotypes. MiTCR v1.1 was used to align the clonotypes against IMGT TRBV, TRBD and TRBJ reference segments. Analysis was restricted to V-J combinations with a frequency above 0.0001, which covered over 98% of repertoires. A TCS score was defined as the ratio of F50 (clonal expansion) to E x V (chaos), with BLOSUM62-based TCRdist applied between CDR3 peptides within each V-J. Welch's t-statistics and random forest reduced fewer than 600 V-J features to around 14, which were used in a naive Bayes classifier (R e1071). TCRdb reran the public reads through fastp at Q25 and MiXCR, keeping productive beta chains. Each entry merges the rows of one CDR3 protein and shows their most common DNA and genes. In this record, the V and J calls reflect TCRdb's handling and not the investigators' own analysis. The sample records just over 550,000 distinct CDR3 sequences, around 46% of which are singletons. 6.5% to 9% of the sample goes to the ten largest clones.

Points the paper makes about the study in general: Most expanded thyroid clonotypes (frequency above 0.001) were also detected in blood, suggesting blood repertoires may reflect thyroid immune responses. Ophthalmopathy was separated from stable hyperthyroidism by a 13 V-J signature model, with just over 85% sensitivity and about 81% specificity obtained in cross-validation and 80%/75% obtained in testing. In validation, the model predicted progression to ophthalmopathy with approximately 70% sensitivity and 72% to 85% specificity, a median of approximately 6.7 months before onset. Sample size was not statistically predetermined, and blinding of investigators to group allocation was not performed.

A patient counted as having stable Graves' hyperthyroidism if no progression to ophthalmopathy occurred over 18 months of follow-up. Hyperthyroidism patients were newly diagnosed, with disease duration under 2 months, and aged 18 to 65 years. Any patient with an uncontrolled infection, another autoimmune disease, pregnancy or lactation was excluded. Diagnoses relied on clinical symptoms, serum thyroxine and TRAb, thyroid ultrasound and orbital computed tomography. Total RNA was extracted using Trizol reagent, and RNA quality was assessed on an Agilent 2100 Bioanalyzer. The receptor's source is a woman aged 18-35 years with Graves' hyperthyroidism. Donor details come from another sample of the same person, matched by shared clones. This chain is built from TRBV2 and TRBJ1-6, with TRBD1 identical over 9 junction bases. The sequenced material came from peripheral blood or thyroid tissue (not recorded which). The CDR3 in this case is CASTDRGDSPLHF. The DNA reads as follows: TGTGCCAGCACCGACAGGGGGGATTCACCCCTCCACTTT.